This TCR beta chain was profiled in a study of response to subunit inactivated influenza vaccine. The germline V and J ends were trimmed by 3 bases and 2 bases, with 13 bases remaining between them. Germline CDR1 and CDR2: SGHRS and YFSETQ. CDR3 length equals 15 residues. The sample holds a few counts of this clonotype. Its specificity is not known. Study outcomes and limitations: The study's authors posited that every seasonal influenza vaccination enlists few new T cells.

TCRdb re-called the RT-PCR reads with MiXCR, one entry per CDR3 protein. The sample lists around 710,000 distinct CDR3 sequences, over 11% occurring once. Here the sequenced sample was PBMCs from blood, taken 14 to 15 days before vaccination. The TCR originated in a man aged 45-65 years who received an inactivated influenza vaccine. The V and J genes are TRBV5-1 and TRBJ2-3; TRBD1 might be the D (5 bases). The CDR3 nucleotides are TGCGCCAGCAGCTCCGGACAAACTATCACAGATACGCAGTATTTT. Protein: CASSSGQTITDTQYF.